A selection of T cell receptor beta chains follows, all from one sample in a study of molecular identifiers for immune sequencing clone quantification. TCRdb processed the PCR reads anew with MiXCR; each CDR3 protein has one entry. The table records some 320,000 distinct CDR3 sequences, roughly 24% of them present only once. Sequencing was performed on naive CD8+ T cells from blood, with Jurkat cell RNA spiked in. All receptors derive from a human donor in good health. Some libraries in this study had Jurkat cell RNA spiked in. Both conserved end residues are part of each CDR3. A D gene is named only where the DNA matches it firmly. Size is stated for part of the rows, as once, few or many counts, or as a class when the clone is expanded.

DNA,CDR3,D,V,size,J
TGTGCCAGCAACCACAGAACTAGCGATTTTCCCTACGAGCAGTACTTC,CASNHRTSDFPYEQYF,TRBD2,TRBV4-2,NA,TRBJ2-7
TGCGCCAGCAGCCAAGATTATGGGGAACCATACACTGAAGCTTTCTTT,CASSQDYGEPYTEAFF,NA,TRBV4-3,few,TRBJ1-1
TGTGCCAGCAGCTTACTACTAGCGGGGATCAATGAGCAGTTCTTC,CASSLLLAGINEQFF,TRBD2,TRBV7-9,few,TRBJ2-1
TGTGCCAGCAGTTCATTGGAGGACCGATTTTCCTACAATGAGCAGTTCTTC,CASSSLEDRFSYNEQFF,NA,TRBV12-3/TRBV12-4,many,TRBJ2-1
TGTGCCAGCAGGCCAACGACAGAGACCCAGTACTTC,CASRPTTETQYF,NA,TRBV6-2/TRBV6-3,once,TRBJ2-5
TGTGCCAGCAGCTCAGTAGGCCAAGAGACCCAGTACTTC,CASSSVGQETQYF,NA,TRBV7-9,NA,TRBJ2-5
TGCAGCGTTGAACCGGTTACGGGAAACATTCAGTACTTC,CSVEPVTGNIQYF,NA,TRBV29-1,many,TRBJ2-4
TGTGCCAGCAGCTTAGCCGACTACTACGAGCAGTACTTC,CASSLADYYEQYF,NA,TRBV7-8,few,TRBJ2-7
TGTGCCAGCAGATTCGGGGACGGTGAAGCTTTCTTT,CASRFGDGEAFF,NA,TRBV5-3,NA,TRBJ1-1
TGTGCCAGCAGCAACGGACTAGCGACCTACGAGCAGTACTTC,CASSNGLATYEQYF,TRBD2,TRBV25-1,NA,TRBJ2-7
TGTGCCAGCAGCAACAGCGGTGGCTACGAGCAGTACTTC,CASSNSGGYEQYF,NA,TRBV11-1,NA,TRBJ2-7
TGTGCCAGCAGCCAAGATCTCCCGGGGGCGCGAGCCAAAAACACTCAGTACTTC,CASSQDLPGARAKNTQYF,NA,TRBV14,NA,TRBJ2-4
TGCGGTGTCAAGTCGGCAGTCAGCACCGGGGAGCTGTTTTTT,CGVKSAVSTGELFF,NA,TRBV20-1,NA,TRBJ2-2
TGTGCCAGCAGCTTTGACAGGCGGCTCGAGCAGTACTTC,CASSFDRRLEQYF,NA,TRBV5-4,few,TRBJ2-7
TGTGCCATCAATAGCCAGAGCTCCTACGAGCAGTACTTC,CAINSQSSYEQYF,NA,TRBV10-3,few,TRBJ2-7
TGTGCCAGCAGTGACTGGGACGGGTCCTACGAGCAGTACTTC,CASSDWDGSYEQYF,NA,TRBV2,few,TRBJ2-7
TGCGCCAGCAGCCAAGATTTGGTAGAGACCCAGTACTTC,CASSQDLVETQYF,NA,TRBV4-3,few,TRBJ2-5
TGTGACAGCAGCTCGACTAGCGGGAGGGGCTCAGATACGCAGTATTTT,CDSSSTSGRGSDTQYF,TRBD2,TRBV7-3,NA,TRBJ2-3
TGCGCCAGCAGCCAACAACAGGGGGCGCGCACTGAAGCTTTCTTT,CASSQQQGARTEAFF,TRBD1,TRBV4-1,many,TRBJ1-1
TGTGCCAGTAGGATGGGACGCCCGGAAGCTTTCTTT,CASRMGRPEAFF,NA,TRBV19,NA,TRBJ1-1
TGTGCCAGCAGCACCCGGACTAGCGGAGTCGCAGATACGCAGTATTTT,CASSTRTSGVADTQYF,TRBD2,TRBV11-3,few,TRBJ2-3